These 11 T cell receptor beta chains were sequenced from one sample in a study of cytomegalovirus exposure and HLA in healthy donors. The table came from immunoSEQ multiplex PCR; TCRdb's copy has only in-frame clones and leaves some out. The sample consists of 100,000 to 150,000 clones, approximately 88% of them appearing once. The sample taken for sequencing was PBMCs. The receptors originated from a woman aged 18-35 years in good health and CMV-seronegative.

CDR3 in DNA: TGTGCCAGCAGCTTGGGCCACAATCAGCCCCAGCATTTT. It encodes CASSLGHNQPQHF. The chain links TRBV7-6 to TRBJ1-5; D gene ambiguous. This CDR3 is built from 13 residues. CDR1 and CDR2 from the germline V gene are SGHVS and FNYEAQ. With 3 bases removed from V and 3 bases from J, the gap between germline ends came to 6 bases.

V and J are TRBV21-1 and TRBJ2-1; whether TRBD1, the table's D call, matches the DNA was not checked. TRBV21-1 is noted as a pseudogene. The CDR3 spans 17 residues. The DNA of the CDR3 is TGTGCCAGCAGCAAATGTAAGGGGTACCCCTCCTACAATGAGCAGTTCTTC. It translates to CASSKCKGYPSYNEQFF.

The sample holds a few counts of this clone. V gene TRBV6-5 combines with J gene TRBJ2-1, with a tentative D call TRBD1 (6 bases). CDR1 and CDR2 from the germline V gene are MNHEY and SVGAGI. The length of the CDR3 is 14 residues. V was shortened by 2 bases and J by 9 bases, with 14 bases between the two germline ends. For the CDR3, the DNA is TGTGCCAGCAGTTACACGGGGACATTGGGTGAGCAGTTCTTC. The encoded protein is CASSYTGTLGEQFF.

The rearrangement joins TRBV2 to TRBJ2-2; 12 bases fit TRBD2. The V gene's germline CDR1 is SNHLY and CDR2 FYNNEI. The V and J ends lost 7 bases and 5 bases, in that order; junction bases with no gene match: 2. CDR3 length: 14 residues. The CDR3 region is CASTGTSGTGELFF. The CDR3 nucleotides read TGTGCCAGCACCGGGACTAGCGGGACCGGGGAGCTGTTTTTT.

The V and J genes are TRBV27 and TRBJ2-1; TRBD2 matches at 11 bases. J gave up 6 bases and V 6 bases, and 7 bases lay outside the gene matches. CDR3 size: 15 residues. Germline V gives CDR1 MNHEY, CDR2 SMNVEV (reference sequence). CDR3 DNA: TGTGCCAGCAGCCCCGGGACTAGCGGTTCCAATGAGCAGTTCTTC. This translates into CASSPGTSGSNEQFF.

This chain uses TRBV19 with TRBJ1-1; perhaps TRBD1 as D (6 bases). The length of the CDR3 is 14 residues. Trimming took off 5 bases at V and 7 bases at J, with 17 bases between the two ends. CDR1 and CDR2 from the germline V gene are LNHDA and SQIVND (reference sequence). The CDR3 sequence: CASSVLAGAGEAFF. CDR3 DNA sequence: TGTGCCAGTAGTGTCCTTGCGGGGGCGGGTGAAGCTTTCTTT.

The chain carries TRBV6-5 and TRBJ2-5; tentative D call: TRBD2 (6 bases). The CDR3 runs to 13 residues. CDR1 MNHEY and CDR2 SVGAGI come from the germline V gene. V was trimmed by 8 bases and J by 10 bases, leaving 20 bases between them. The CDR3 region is CASAWRENLVQYF. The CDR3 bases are TGTGCCAGCGCCTGGAGGGAAAACCTCGTCCAGTACTTC.

The CDR3 nucleotides read TGTGCCAGCAGTCATAGCGGGGCGAGCTCCTACGAGCAGTACTTC. It specifies CASSHSGASSYEQYF. The V and J genes are TRBV6-1 and TRBJ2-7, with 8 bases identical to TRBD2. Germline-derived CDR1 and CDR2 are MNHNS and SASEGT. V gave up 5 bases and J gave up 0 bases; unmatched junction bases: 6. The CDR3 covers 15 residues.

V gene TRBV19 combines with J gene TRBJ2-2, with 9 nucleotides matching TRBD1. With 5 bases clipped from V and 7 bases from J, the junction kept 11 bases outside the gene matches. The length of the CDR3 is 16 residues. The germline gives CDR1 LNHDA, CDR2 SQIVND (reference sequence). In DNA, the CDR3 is TGTGCCAGTAGTCTTCCGGGACAGGGTTCTATCGGGGAGCTGTTTTTT. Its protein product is CASSLPGQGSIGELFF.

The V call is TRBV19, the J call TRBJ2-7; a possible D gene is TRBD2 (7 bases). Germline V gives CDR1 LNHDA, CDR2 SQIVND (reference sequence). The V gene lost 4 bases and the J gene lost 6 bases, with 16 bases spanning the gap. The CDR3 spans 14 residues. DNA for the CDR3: TGTGCCAGTAGTAACGGGGGGCGAGGAATCGAGCAGTACTTC. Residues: CASSNGGRGIEQYF.

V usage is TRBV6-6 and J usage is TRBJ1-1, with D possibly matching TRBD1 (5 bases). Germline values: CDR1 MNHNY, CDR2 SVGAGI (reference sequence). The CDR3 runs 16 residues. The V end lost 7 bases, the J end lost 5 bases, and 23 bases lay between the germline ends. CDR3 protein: CASIHRRAGSFTEAFF. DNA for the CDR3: TGTGCCAGCATCCACCGACGGGCAGGGTCGTTTACTGAAGCTTTCTTT.